This record looks at one TCR beta chain sequence and its context. Its antigen remains unidentified. This CDR3 region has 15 residues. The germline V gene encodes CDR1 LGHNA and CDR2 YSLEER. Trimming cost V 0 bases and J 4 bases, with 10 bases left between them. The source of the sample is a study of cytomegalovirus exposure and HLA in healthy donors. Study at large: An early release of data contained roughly 90 million unique TCRs, which came from HLA-typed donors. General observations from the study: Within the data, a cluster of highly shared sequence variants was likely a sequencing artifact. As a later analysis revealed, the rate of TCR association differed by HLA locus, with DRB1 most and HLA-C fewest.

At sampling all donors were nominally healthy, likely with unrecorded immune exposures. The PCR had 60 Vbeta and 13 Jbeta primers. Profiled with immunoSEQ multiplex PCR; TCRdb holds only in-frame clones, not every one. The sample contains more than 110,000 clones, about three quarters of which appear only once. The clonotype comes from a male donor in good health and CMV-seropositive. This chain links TRBV4-3 with TRBJ2-1; D unclear. Material for sequencing was PBMCs. CDR3 coding DNA: TGCGCCAGCAGCCAAGAGCACCAGACTTACAATGAGCAGTTCTTC. Translation: CASSQEHQTYNEQFF.